This TCR beta chain was retrieved from a study of Tregs in tolerant kidney transplant recipients. Study-level findings and limits: No direct test of biological reproducibility was done here.

Assay: immunoSEQ multiplex PCR; the TCRdb copy retains only in-frame clones and omits some. The data contain about 240,000 clones, roughly four fifths of them singletons. This clone appeared once. Its antigen is undetermined. The CDR3 sequence is 15 residues long. The V segment lost 2 bases and the J segment 2 bases; nucleotides outside the gene matches: 5. Germline values: CDR1 MNHEY, CDR2 SVGAGI. The sample was CD4+ T cells from blood. The chain couples TRBV6-5 to TRBJ2-5; TRBD1 matches at 7 bases. The sequence was obtained from a human donor in good health. Here the CDR3 reads CASSYRTGVQETQYF. The CDR3 coding sequence is TGTGCCAGCAGTTACAGAACAGGGGTACAAGAGACCCAGTACTTC.